The 26 T cell receptor beta chains listed next were all sequenced from one sample in a study of CD8 T cells in ankylosing spondylitis. TCRdb used MiXCR to reprocess the 5' RACE reads, holding one entry per CDR3 protein. The top ten hold 3.5% to 5% of the sample, which has some 150,000 distinct CDR3 sequences, 11% seen once. The sample was blood, either unsorted or a sorted T cell fraction (not recorded which). The receptors here all came from a female donor with ankylosing spondylitis or in good health (not recorded which).

Concerning this clonotype itself: This could be a read error, since a much larger clone is one nucleotide away. V gene TRBV14 combines with J gene TRBJ1-2; TRBD1 agrees at 7 bases. The CDR3 consists of 17 residues. Germline V lookup: CDR1 SGHDN, CDR2 FVKESK. V gave up 4 bases and J gave up 7 bases; unmatched junction bases: 18. The DNA for the CDR3 is TGTGCCAGCAGCCCCCGGGAGGACAGGCGGACAGGCTGTGGCTACACCTTC. Amino acid sequence: CASSPREDRRTGCGYTF.

Regarding this clonotype: Since a much larger clone is just one base distant, this may be a read error. V is TRBV5-1 and J is TRBJ2-1; 10 nucleotides match TRBD2. This CDR3 has 19 residues. V shed 1 base, J shed 8 bases, and the junction held 18 bases outside the gene matches. Per germline, CDR1 SGHRS and CDR2 YFSETQ. The CDR3 region is CASSLTPPSGGLPYDEQFF. The CDR3, as DNA: TGCGCCAGCAGCTTGACCCCTCCTAGCGGGGGCCTTCCTTACGATGAGCAGTTCTTC.

The table lists this clonotype with a few counts. This chain connects TRBV29-1 to TRBJ2-1; D is perhaps TRBD1 (5 bases). V lost 0 bases, J lost 6 bases, and 9 bases lay in between. The CDR3 consists of 13 residues. CDR1 SQVTM and CDR2 ANQGSEA come from the germline V gene. CDR3 DNA: TGCAGCGTTGAAGATGACAGTCTCAATGAGCAGTTCTTC. Encoded protein: CSVEDDSLNEQFF.

This clonotype was seen repeatedly, ten times or more. The rearrangement joins TRBV5-5 to TRBJ1-3; D remains unclear. V shed 1 base and J shed 4 bases, with 12 bases lying between them. This CDR3 region has 15 residues. Germline CDR1 is SGHKS and CDR2 is YYEKEE (reference sequence). The CDR3 sequence is CASSLFRLLGNTIYF. DNA of the CDR3: TGTGCCAGCAGCTTGTTCAGACTTTTGGGAAACACCATATATTTT.

This clonotype showed up many times. The J gene is TRBJ1-1, the V gene TRBV11-3; D uncertain. The CDR3 length is 12 residues. Per the germline V gene, CDR1 is SGHNT and CDR2 is YENEEA. V was pared by 5 bases and J by 11 bases, with 15 bases between. The CDR3 DNA follows: TGTGCCAGCAGCCGCCTGTTTGAGAGCGCTTTCTTT. This encodes CASSRLFESAFF.

The chain joins TRBV18 to TRBJ1-1; D is possibly TRBD1 (5 bases). Germline CDR1 and CDR2: KGHSH and LQKENI. Trimming removed 4 bases from V and 4 bases from J, with 10 bases in between. The CDR3 is 13 residues long. The CDR3 DNA reads as TGTGCCAGCTCACTACAGCAGGGCACTGAAGCTTTCTTT. Its protein product is CASSLQQGTEAFF. Full variable domain (missing parts from reference TRBV18 and TRBJ1-1): NAGVMQNPRHLVRRRGQEARLRCSPMKGHSHVYWYRQLPEEGLKFMVYLQKENIIDESGMPKERFSAEFPKEGPSILRIQQVVRGDSAAYFCASSLQQGTEAFFGQGTRLTVV.

As to this clonotype: A much larger clone sits a single nucleotide away, making a read error possible. The chain employs TRBV25-1 and TRBJ2-4, with 7 bases lining up with TRBD2. The germline gives CDR1 MGHDK, CDR2 SYGVNS. The CDR3 has 14 residues. In nucleotides, the CDR3 is TGTTCCAGCAGTGAAGCGGGGGCCAAAAACATTCAGTACTTC. As protein: CSSSEAGAKNIQYF.

This clonotype showed up many times. DNA of the CDR3: TGTGCCAGCAGCATTCAGTGGGGGTCCGGGGGAAAACTGTTTTTT. The encoded protein is CASSIQWGSGGKLFF. The chain recombines TRBV7-8 with TRBJ1-4, with a possible D match to TRBD1 (5 bases). The V gene lost 5 bases and the J gene lost 10 bases, with 20 bases spanning the gap. Germline CDR1 SGHVS, CDR2 FQNEAQ. This CDR3 has 15 residues.

This chain connects TRBV12-3 or TRBV12-4 to TRBJ2-7, with 8 bases identical to TRBD2. The ends lost 5 bases at V and 7 bases at J; junction bases unmatched: 7. CDR3 length: 13 residues. The CDR3 protein is CASSRTSLLEQYF. CDR3 bases: TGTGCCAGCAGTCGGACTAGCCTACTAGAGCAGTACTTC.

This clonotype was observed at least ten times. The chain has TRBV24-1 and TRBJ2-2, with TRBD2 matching over 12 bases. Per germline, CDR1 KGHDR and CDR2 SFDVKD. V lost 9 bases, J lost 2 bases, and 3 bases stayed unmatched. The CDR3 covers 15 residues. The CDR3 loop is CATSTSGSNTGELFF. Written as DNA, the CDR3 is TGTGCCACCTCGACTAGCGGGAGTAACACCGGGGAGCTGTTTTTT.

This clonotype has ten or more counts. This chain joins TRBV29-1 and TRBJ1-2; 10 nucleotides agree with TRBD1. The CDR3 totals 14 residues. The germline V gene encodes CDR1 SQVTM and CDR2 ANQGSEA. After removal of 3 bases from V and 2 bases from J, the junction contained 3 bases not matched to a gene. CDR3 sequence (DNA): TGCAGCGTTGACCAGGGACAGGGGAACTATGGCTACACCTTC. Translation: CSVDQGQGNYGYTF.

Ten or more counts support this clonotype. In DNA form, the CDR3 reads TGTGCCAGCACCAAGAGGGTCCAAGAGACCCAGTACTTC. Its translation: CASTKRVQETQYF. This rearrangement joins TRBV28 to TRBJ2-5, with D tentatively TRBD2 (5 bases). Germline loops: CDR1 MDHEN, CDR2 SYDVKM. The CDR3 consists of 13 residues. V was shortened by 7 bases and J by 1 base, with 10 bases between the two germline ends.

This clonotype was observed many times. V gene TRBV5-1 combines with J gene TRBJ1-6; 9 bases line up with TRBD1. The V gene's germline CDR1 is SGHRS and CDR2 YFSETQ. The CDR3 covers 16 residues. J gave up 4 bases and V 3 bases, and 5 bases lay outside the gene matches. The CDR3 loop is CASSSNDRGYNSPLHF. The CDR3 DNA follows: TGCGCCAGCAGCTCAAACGACAGGGGGTATAATTCACCCCTCCACTTT.

This clonotype was seen at least ten times. V gene TRBV5-1 combines with J gene TRBJ1-1; 8 nucleotides line up with TRBD1. CDR3 length equals 16 residues. J gave up 4 bases and V 3 bases, and 11 bases lay outside the gene matches. Germline V gene sequence: CDR1 SGHRS, CDR2 YFSETQ. DNA for the CDR3: TGCGCCAGCAGCTCTGGACAGGGTAACTTGGGCACTGAAGCTTTCTTT. It is translated as CASSSGQGNLGTEAFF.

In regard to this clonotype: Possible read error: a much larger clone is one base away. The V gene is TRBV10-3, the J gene TRBJ2-3; possibly TRBD1 or TRBD2 for D (6 bases each). CDR1 and CDR2 from the germline V gene are ENHRY and SYGVKD. The length of the CDR3 is 16 residues. CDR3 sequence: CVISESPIGGRDTQYF. CDR3 sequence (DNA): TGTGTCATCAGTGAGTCCCCCATCGGGGGCAGAGATACGCAGTATTTT.

This clonotype was seen many times. The chain links TRBV27 to TRBJ1-5; perhaps TRBD1 as D (5 bases). This CDR3 has 15 amino acids. Per germline, CDR1 MNHEY and CDR2 SMNVEV (reference sequence). Between the trimmed V and J ends, which lost 6 bases and 0 bases, there was a span of 12 bases. Here the CDR3 reads CASRPGPYSNQPQHF. In nucleotides, the CDR3 is TGTGCCAGCAGACCGGGACCGTATAGCAATCAGCCCCAGCATTTT.

This clonotype has a count of ten or more. This chain connects TRBV20-1 to TRBJ1-5; 9 bases fit TRBD1. After removal of 0 bases from V and 1 base from J, the junction contained 4 bases not matched to a gene. Germline CDR1 and CDR2: DFQATT and SNEGSKA (reference sequence). The CDR3 length is 16 residues. CDR3 bases: TGCAGTGCTAGAGACCCGGGGACAGGGAGCAATCAGCCCCAGCATTTT. The encoded protein is CSARDPGTGSNQPQHF.

The table lists this clonotype with many counts. The chain links TRBV2 to TRBJ2-3; 10 nucleotides line up with TRBD2. V was clipped by 5 bases and J by 4 bases; unmatched bases: 9. CDR3 length: 16 residues. Germline V gives CDR1 SNHLY, CDR2 FYNNEI. The CDR3 DNA sequence: TGTGCCAGCAGTTCCAGAGCGGGGGGGCCATCAGATACGCAGTATTTT. Encoded protein: CASSSRAGGPSDTQYF.

Concerning this clonotype itself: This may stem from a read error, because a much larger clone lies one nucleotide away. The chain combines TRBV12-3 or TRBV12-4 with TRBJ2-7; possibly TRBD1 or TRBD2 for D (6 bases each). The CDR3 has 13 residues. The CDR3 is CTSNLRGAGEQYF. Written as DNA, the CDR3 is TGTACCAGCAACCTGAGGGGGGCGGGCGAGCAGTACTTC.

This clonotype was seen ten or more times. This chain uses TRBV20-1 with TRBJ1-5; possible D gene TRBD1, 5 bases. Trimming pared 1 base from V and 0 bases from J, leaving 13 bases between. Germline V gene sequence: CDR1 DFQATT, CDR2 SNEGSKA (reference sequence). The CDR3 totals 16 residues. DNA for the CDR3: TGCAGTGCTAGAGCGGCAAGGAGGGGTAGCAATCAGCCCCAGCATTTT. This sequence encodes CSARAARRGSNQPQHF.

This clonotype was counted many times. The chain uses TRBV24-1 and TRBJ2-3, with TRBD2 as a possible D gene (5 bases). The ends were cut back, 6 bases at V and 2 bases at J, with 14 bases in the middle. Germline assignment: CDR1 KGHDR and CDR2 SFDVKD. This CDR3 region has 15 residues. The CDR3 loop reads CATSPGLALTDTQYF. CDR3 nucleotide sequence: TGTGCCACCAGTCCCGGGCTAGCCCTCACAGATACGCAGTATTTT.

This clonotype has just a few counts. This chain connects TRBV7-6 to TRBJ1-2; 10 positions agree with TRBD1. V lost 5 bases and J lost 5; bases outside the gene matches: 8. The CDR3 runs 15 residues. Germline values: CDR1 SGHVS, CDR2 FNYEAQ. In DNA form, the CDR3 reads TGTGCCAGCAGCCCAGGACAGGGGGATCGATATGGCTACACCTTC. Protein sequence: CASSPGQGDRYGYTF. The variable domain in full, completed from reference TRBV7-6 and TRBJ1-2, reads GAGVSQSPRYKVTKRGQDVALRCDPISGHVSLYWYRQALGQGPEFLTYFNYEAQQDKSGLPNDRFSAERPEGSISTLTIQRTEQRDSAMYRCASSPGQGDRYGYTFGSGTRLTVV.

This clonotype was observed many times. V usage is TRBV10-1 and J usage is TRBJ2-1, with D hard to call. The CDR3 has 13 amino acids. The V end was cut by 3 bases, the J end by 7 bases, with 10 bases between. In germline, CDR1 is WNHNN, CDR2 SYGVQD (reference sequence). Written as DNA, the CDR3 is TGCGCCAGCAGTGACAACGTGCGGAATGAGCAGTTCTTC. It is translated as CASSDNVRNEQFF.

The chain combines TRBV19 with TRBJ2-7; D unresolved. Trimming pared 5 bases from V and 2 bases from J, leaving 10 bases between. The CDR3 totals 13 residues. Germline V gives CDR1 LNHDA, CDR2 SQIVND (reference sequence). This CDR3 reads CASSWRSAYEQYF. The CDR3 bases are TGTGCCAGTAGTTGGCGAAGCGCCTACGAGCAGTACTTC.

This clonotype has ten or more counts. The V gene is TRBV12-3 or TRBV12-4, the J gene TRBJ2-2; D gene ambiguous. The CDR3 is 13 residues long. V was shortened by 6 bases and J by 4 bases, with 9 bases between the two germline ends. The CDR3 region is CASSLRATGELFF. The CDR3 DNA is TGTGCCAGCAGCTTACGGGCCACCGGGGAGCTGTTTTTT.

This clonotype appeared many times. This chain links TRBV3-1 with TRBJ2-7; D gene ambiguous. CDR1 is LGHDT, CDR2 YNNKEL, per germline (reference sequence). The CDR3 runs to 14 residues. Between the trimmed V and J ends, which lost 1 base and 5 bases, there was a span of 12 bases. The CDR3 region is CASSQVTAVNEQYF. The DNA for the CDR3 is TGTGCCAGCAGCCAAGTCACAGCCGTGAACGAGCAGTACTTC.